Here is one TCR beta chain with its context. Its antigen is not identified. The data are from a study of T cell responses to AZD1222 COVID-19 vaccine. Findings and caveats of the study: The CD4 TCRs associated with vaccination extended across spike and predominated at 160-218 and 743-854.

Trimming cost V 4 bases and J 7 bases; bases outside gene matches: 8. Germline V gene sequence: CDR1 KGHSH, CDR2 LQKENI. The CDR3 totals 17 residues. The table came from immunoSEQ multiplex PCR; TCRdb's copy has only in-frame clones and leaves some out. Seen in this sample are about 140,000 clones; the ten most common clones hold 2% to 2.5%. Sequencing used peripheral blood. The rearrangement uses TRBV18 and TRBJ2-2; 14 bases line up with TRBD2. This TCR derives from an adult in good health. The CDR3 here is CASSRGLAGGSDGELFF. The CDR3 region has the DNA TGTGCCAGCTCACGCGGACTAGCGGGGGGCTCGGACGGGGAGCTGTTTTTT. The whole variable domain, remainder taken from reference TRBV18 and TRBJ2-2, is NAGVMQNPRHLVRRRGQEARLRCSPMKGHSHVYWYRQLPEEGLKFMVYLQKENIIDESGMPKERFSAEFPKEGPSILRIQQVVRGDSAAYFCASSRGLAGGSDGELFFGEGSRLTVL.